The clone carrying this T cell receptor beta chain has ten or more counts. Gene-specific TRAV and TRBV primers were used for first-strand cDNA, covering alpha and beta chains. TCR amplification ran approximately 22 PCR cycles using constant-region and V-primer adapter primers. Isolated mRNA underwent amplification via in vitro transcription. One entry per CDR3 protein, called by TCRdb with MiXCR from the reads. Seen here are 60,000 or so distinct CDR3 sequences, about 23% observed once, and the top ten hold less than 7.5%. The germline V gene has CDR1 MDHEN and CDR2 SYDVKM. The CDR3 extends over 15 amino acids. Germline trimming cut 5 bases from V and 11 bases from J; bases unmatched to any gene: 11. The source of the sample is a study of low-dose radiotherapy and immunotherapy resistance in tumors. Turning to the study itself: Intravenous ipilimumab 1 mg/kg every six weeks was given with nivolumab 240 mg every two weeks.

The sample's time point: after trial treatment. Treatment described: LDRT plus nivolumab, ipilimumab, low-dose cyclophosphamide and aspirin (RACIN trial). The donors, trial participants, received nivolumab, ipilimumab, aspirin, low-dose cyclophosphamide and low-dose radiotherapy. The V gene is TRBV28, the J gene TRBJ1-4; 10 bases line up with TRBD1. The TCR originated in a male donor with prostate cancer. Sequenced material: PBMCs, taken after low-dose radiotherapy plus immunotherapy. CDR3 in DNA: TGTGCCAGCAGTCCTCCCGGGACAGGGGTGGGCAAACTGTTTTTT. This sequence encodes CASSPPGTGVGKLFF. The entire variable domain, with the rest obtained from reference TRBV28 and TRBJ1-4, is as follows: DVKVTQSSRYLVKRTGEKVFLECVQDMDHENMFWYRQDPGLGLRLIYFSYDVKMKEKGDIPEGYSVSREKKERFSLILESASTNQTSMYLCASSPPGTGVGKLFFGSGTQLSVL.